The source of this TCR beta chain is a study of T-cell memory formation after mild COVID-19. Across the study: TCR clusters were mostly donor specific. The study, taken as a whole, reports: Clones contracting over day 15 to 85 were CD4/CD8 balanced, with later expanders leaning CD4+. Detection of some responders pre-infection suggested pre-existing cross-reactive memory T cells participated.

Turning to this clonotype: Antigen: not known.

Germline values: CDR1 GTSNPN, CDR2 SVGIG (reference sequence). V gave up 1 base and J gave up 6 bases; unmatched junction bases: 3. This CDR3 is built from 14 residues. 5'RACE with constant-segment primers built TCRalpha and TCRbeta cDNA libraries with UMIs. TCRdb reprocessed the 5' RACE reads with MiXCR, giving one entry per CDR3 protein. Among fewer than 110,000 distinct CDR3 sequences, 13% to 15% were seen once, and the ten largest hold around two fifths. This clonotype originated in a man younger than 35 who had mild COVID-19 (a few samples of this study predate the infection). Cell type and time point are not known. The chain couples TRBV30 to TRBJ2-2; 9 bases are a match to TRBD1. Sequenced: PBMCs or a T cell subset sorted from them (not recorded which). CDR3 sequence: CAWSGTGESGELFF. The CDR3 coding sequence is TGTGCCTGGAGTGGGACAGGGGAGTCCGGGGAGCTGTTTTTT.